This is a list of T cell receptor beta chains from one sample in a study of spatial heterogeneity in lung cancer. TCRdb processed the 5' RACE reads anew with MiXCR; each CDR3 protein has one entry. This table holds 6,000 to 8,500 distinct CDR3 sequences, 13% found once. This specimen was lung tumor tissue, taken at surgery. The receptor source for this set is a male donor with early-stage non-small cell lung cancer. CDR3s include the opening cysteine and the closing phenylalanine or tryptophan. A D gene is named only where the DNA matches it firmly. Not every row has a clone size; where given, it reads once, few, many or a size class.

clone size	V gene	D gene	J gene	CDR3 DNA	CDR3 protein
once	TRBV5-4	TRBD2	TRBJ2-5	TGTGCCAGCAGCTTGAGGGAGGGCGAGACCCAGTACTTC	CASSLREGETQYF
many	TRBV5-1	NA	TRBJ2-1	TGCGCCAGCAGCTTGGAAGGGGCATCCTACAATGAGCAGTTCTTC	CASSLEGASYNEQFF
medium-sized	TRBV20-1	TRBD2	TRBJ2-1	TGCAGTGCTAGATCTAGTCGGGGACTAGCGGCCAATGAGCAGTTCTTC	CSARSSRGLAANEQFF
many	TRBV20-1	TRBD1	TRBJ1-2	TGCAGTGCTCGCAGAACCGGGACAGGGGGCAACTATGGCTACACCTTC	CSARRTGTGGNYGYTF
medium-sized	TRBV7-2	TRBD1	TRBJ1-1	TGTGCCAGCAGCTTAGTATTTCGACAGGGGGCAACTGAAGCTTTCTTT	CASSLVFRQGATEAFF
medium-sized	TRBV5-1	TRBD1	TRBJ1-1	TGCGCCAGCAGCTTGAGGCAGGGGGCGCAACCTGAAGCTTTCTTT	CASSLRQGAQPEAFF
many	TRBV6-6	NA	TRBJ2-5	TGTGCCATGGCGGGGACCAGTCAAGAGACCCAGTACTTC	CAMAGTSQETQYF
many	TRBV11-3	TRBD2	TRBJ2-1	TGTGCCAGCAGCTCCCTGGCGGGAGGGAACAATGAGCAGTTCTTC	CASSSLAGGNNEQFF
medium-sized	TRBV11-2	NA	TRBJ2-3	TGTGCCAGCAGCTTCGGGTCTAGCACAGATACGCAGTATTTT	CASSFGSSTDTQYF
many	TRBV28	TRBD1	TRBJ2-2	TGTGCCAGCAGCCGACAGGGGGTTAGGACCGGGGAGCTGTTTTTT	CASSRQGVRTGELFF
large	TRBV25-1	TRBD2	TRBJ2-1	TGTGCCAGCGCTCGGACTAGCAACTTTTACAATGAGCAGTTCTTC	CASARTSNFYNEQFF
many	TRBV5-1	NA	TRBJ1-1	TGCGCCAGCAGCTCGGGGCTAGAGGGCACTGAAGCTTTCTTT	CASSSGLEGTEAFF
many	TRBV10-2	TRBD1	TRBJ2-1	TGCGCCACCAGGACAGGAGATAACTACAATGAGCAGTTCTTC	CATRTGDNYNEQFF
NA	TRBV5-1	TRBD1	TRBJ2-1	TGCGCCAGCAGCTGGGGCCCCGACAGGGTGGGAGACAATGAGCAGTTCTTC	CASSWGPDRVGDNEQFF
NA	TRBV12-3/TRBV12-4	TRBD1	TRBJ2-5	TGTGCCAGCAGTAGGACAGGCAACTACCAAGAGACCCAGTACTTC	CASSRTGNYQETQYF
many	TRBV5-1	NA	TRBJ2-6	TGCGCCAGCAGCCCAGAGGGGGGCTCTGGGGCCAACGTCCTGACTTTC	CASSPEGGSGANVLTF
NA	TRBV7-7	NA	TRBJ2-1	TGTGCTAGCAGCCCCGGCCCTACCGGTGAGCAGTTCTTC	CASSPGPTGEQFF
large	TRBV29-1	NA	TRBJ2-1	TGCAGCGTTCTGACGGGAGCCACCTACAATGAGCAGTTCTTC	CSVLTGATYNEQFF
many	TRBV28	TRBD1	TRBJ1-6	TGTGCCAGCAGTTTAAGGGGGCACTCCGTCACCCTCCACTTT	CASSLRGHSVTLHF
many	TRBV7-6	NA	TRBJ2-2	TGTGCCAGCAGCTTAGGACAGGTCACCCTGGGCACCGGGGAGCTGTTTTTT	CASSLGQVTLGTGELFF
NA	TRBV27	TRBD1	TRBJ2-7	TGTGCCAGCCTTCGGGACAGTTACTCCTACGAGCAGTACTTC	CASLRDSYSYEQYF
many	TRBV20-1	NA	TRBJ2-1	TGCAGTGCTGTCGACCGGGACTCCTACCTCTCCTACAATGAGCAGTTCTTC	CSAVDRDSYLSYNEQFF
few	TRBV30	NA	TRBJ1-1	TGTGCCTGGACGGGACAACTTAACACTGAAGCTTTCTTT	CAWTGQLNTEAFF
many	TRBV20-1	NA	TRBJ1-2	TGCAGTGCTAGAGAAGTTACCGGGGGCAGAAACTATGGCTACACCTTC	CSAREVTGGRNYGYTF
few	TRBV7-8	NA	TRBJ2-3	TGTGCCAGCAGCTTAGGGACGGCAGCAGATACGCAGTATTTT	CASSLGTAADTQYF
many	TRBV5-1	NA	TRBJ2-7	TGCGCCAGCAGCTTGGAAGGCCTTACCTACGAGCAGTACTTC	CASSLEGLTYEQYF
many	TRBV5-1	NA	TRBJ2-1	TGCGCCAGCAGCTTGGCAGGGTGGGCTGAGCAGTTCTTC	CASSLAGWAEQFF
medium-sized	TRBV20-1	TRBD2	TRBJ2-7	TGCAGTGCTAGAGGTCCGACTAGCGGGCTCCACGAGCAGTACTTC	CSARGPTSGLHEQYF
many	TRBV6-6	TRBD2	TRBJ2-1	TGTGCCAGCAGCCGACTAGCGGAGCAGTTCTTC	CASSRLAEQFF